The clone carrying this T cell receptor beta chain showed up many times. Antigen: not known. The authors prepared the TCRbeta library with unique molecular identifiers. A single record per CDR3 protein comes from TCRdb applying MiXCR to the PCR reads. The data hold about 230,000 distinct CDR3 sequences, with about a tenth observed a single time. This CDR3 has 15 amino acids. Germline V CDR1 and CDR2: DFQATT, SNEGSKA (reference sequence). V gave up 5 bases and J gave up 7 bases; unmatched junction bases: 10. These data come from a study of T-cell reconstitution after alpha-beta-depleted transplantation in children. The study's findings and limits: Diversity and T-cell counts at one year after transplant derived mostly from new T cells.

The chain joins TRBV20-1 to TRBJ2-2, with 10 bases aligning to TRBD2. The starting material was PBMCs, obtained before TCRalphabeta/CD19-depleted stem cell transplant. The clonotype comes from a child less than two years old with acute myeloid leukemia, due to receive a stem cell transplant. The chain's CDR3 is CSARRLAGVNGELFF. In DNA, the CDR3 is TGCAGTGCTCGGAGGCTAGCGGGAGTTAACGGGGAGCTGTTTTTT.